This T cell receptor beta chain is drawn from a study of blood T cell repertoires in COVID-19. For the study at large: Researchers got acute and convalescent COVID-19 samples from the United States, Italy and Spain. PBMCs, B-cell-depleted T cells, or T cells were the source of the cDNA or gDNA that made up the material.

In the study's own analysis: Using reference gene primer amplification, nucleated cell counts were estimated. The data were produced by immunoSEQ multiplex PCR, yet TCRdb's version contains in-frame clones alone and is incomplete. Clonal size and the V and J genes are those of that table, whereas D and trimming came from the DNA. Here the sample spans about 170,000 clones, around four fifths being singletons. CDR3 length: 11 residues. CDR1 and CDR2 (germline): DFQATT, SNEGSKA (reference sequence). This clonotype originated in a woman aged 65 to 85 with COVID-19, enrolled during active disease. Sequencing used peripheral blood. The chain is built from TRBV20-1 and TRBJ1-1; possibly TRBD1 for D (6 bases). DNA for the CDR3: TGCAGCTTGGGGGGGGCCGGAGGAGCTTTCTTT. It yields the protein CSLGGAGGAFF.